This passage covers 8 T cell receptor beta chains from one sample sequenced in a study of T cell responses to AZD1222 COVID-19 vaccine. Sequencing used immunoSEQ multiplex PCR; TCRdb keeps in-frame clones, though not all of them. The sample has just over 90,000 clones; approximately 90% are singletons. The sample was peripheral blood, taken 28 days after the second AZD1222 dose. The receptors were gathered from an adult who received the AZD1222 COVID-19 vaccine.

This chain links TRBV6-1 with TRBJ2-7, with 8 bases that match TRBD1. The germline V gene encodes CDR1 MNHNS and CDR2 SASEGT. Trimming at V came to 2 bases and at J to 3 bases, leaving 3 bases not matched to a gene. The CDR3 sequence is 14 residues long. The CDR3 loop reads CASSELGQGYEQYF. CDR3 in DNA: TGTGCCAGCAGTGAACTAGGACAGGGCTACGAGCAGTACTTC.

The chain has TRBV6-5 and TRBJ2-7; 12 bases match TRBD2. Trimming cost V 6 bases and J 1 base; bases outside gene matches: 4. This CDR3 is 15 amino acids long. Germline CDR1 MNHEY, CDR2 SVGAGI. In DNA form, the CDR3 reads TGTGCCAGCAGGGATCTAGCGGGAGGGTCCTACGAGCAGTACTTC. Translation gives CASRDLAGGSYEQYF.

The chain couples TRBV3-1 (or the pseudogene TRBV3-2) to TRBJ1-1; perhaps TRBD1 as D (5 bases). V gave up 1 base and J gave up 7 bases, with 13 bases separating them. This CDR3 has 14 amino acids. Germline V gene sequence: CDR1 LGHDT, CDR2 YNNKEL (reference sequence). CDR3 DNA: TGTGCCAGCAGCCAAGGAGTTAGGGGCCGTGAAGCTTTCTTT. Protein product: CASSQGVRGREAFF.

This chain joins TRBV6-5 and TRBJ1-4, with 7 nucleotides matching TRBD1. Germline V CDR1 and CDR2: MNHEY, SVGAGI. The CDR3 runs 15 residues. V lost 5 bases, J lost 3 bases, and 6 bases stayed unmatched. The CDR3 loop reads CASSRETGPNEKLFF. CDR3 in DNA: TGTGCCAGCAGTCGAGAGACAGGGCCTAATGAAAAACTGTTTTTT.

The V and J genes are TRBV27 and TRBJ2-7, with 7 bases identical to TRBD1. Losses at the gene ends were 2 bases for V and 2 bases for J; bases not matched to a gene: 3. CDR1 and CDR2 (germline): MNHEY, SMNVEV (reference sequence). The CDR3 spans 14 residues. DNA of the CDR3: TGTGCCAGCAGTTTAACGGGGACAGCCTACGAGCAGTACTTC. The encoded protein is CASSLTGTAYEQYF.

The chain recombines TRBV2 with TRBJ1-4, with D uncertain. V lost 1 base and J 5 bases, leaving 8 bases between the germline ends. This CDR3 has 14 amino acids. CDR1 is SNHLY, CDR2 FYNNEI, per germline. CDR3: CASSEGGGNEKLFF. CDR3 DNA: TGTGCCAGCAGTGAAGGAGGTGGAAATGAAAAACTGTTTTTT.

This sequence joins TRBV5-5 and TRBJ2-5, with D unresolved. The V end lost 4 bases, the J end lost 4 bases, and 14 bases lay between the germline ends. The CDR3 totals 14 residues. Per the germline V gene, CDR1 is SGHKS and CDR2 is YYEKEE (reference sequence). The CDR3 DNA reads TGTGCCAGCAGCGATTTTTTAGCCCCAGAGACCCAGTACTTC. Its protein is CASSDFLAPETQYF.

The chain employs TRBV7-9 and TRBJ1-4; D unclear. V gave up 5 bases and J gave up 7 bases, with 11 bases separating them. Germline assignment: CDR1 SEHNR and CDR2 FQNEAQ (reference sequence). The CDR3 covers 13 residues. CDR3 in amino acids: CASSRSPPEKLFF. The CDR3 DNA sequence: TGTGCCAGCAGCCGGTCGCCCCCTGAAAAACTGTTTTTT.